Listed here are 5 T cell receptor beta chains from one sample, sequenced in a study of blood T cell repertoires in COVID-19. Only in-frame clones appear in the TCRdb table, and some are missing; sequencing was by immunoSEQ multiplex PCR. The sample has about 260,000 clones, 88% seen once. Sequencing was performed on peripheral blood. These receptors were collected from a human donor in a cohort sampled during active COVID-19.

This chain links TRBV2 with TRBJ2-7, with 8 nucleotides matching TRBD2. Germline loops: CDR1 SNHLY, CDR2 FYNNEI. Trimming at V came to 2 bases and at J to 2 bases, leaving 5 bases not matched to a gene. There are 15 residues in the CDR3. The CDR3 DNA reads TGTGCCAGCAGTGAAAAGGTAGCGGGGCCCTACGAGCAGTACTTC. This sequence encodes CASSEKVAGPYEQYF.

This sequence joins TRBV6-4 and TRBJ2-6; D gene unclear. The CDR3 runs 14 residues. V lost 2 bases, J lost 2 bases, and 4 bases lay in between. The V gene's germline CDR1 is MRHNA and CDR2 SNTAGT. CDR3 bases: TGTGCCAGCAGTGACCTCGCTGGGGCCAACGTCCTGACTTTC. As protein: CASSDLAGANVLTF.

The CDR3 loop reads CASSLAGGKETQYF. The CDR3, as DNA: TGTGCCAGCAGCTTGGCCGGCGGGAAGGAGACCCAGTACTTC. J is TRBJ2-5 and V is TRBV5-4, with D possibly matching TRBD2 (6 bases). CDR1 and CDR2 (germline): SGHNT, YYREEE (reference sequence). V was shortened by 0 bases and J by 5 bases, with 11 bases between the two germline ends. The CDR3 contains 14 residues.

The rearrangement uses TRBV9 and TRBJ1-1, with a tentative D call TRBD1 (5 bases). The CDR3 loop spans 14 amino acids. Germline lookup yields CDR1 SGDLS and CDR2 YYNGEE. The V gene lost 3 bases and the J gene lost 4 bases, with 13 bases spanning the gap. DNA for the CDR3: TGTGCCAGCAGCGGTCACCGGGGGGGCACTGAAGCTTTCTTT. Translation gives CASSGHRGGTEAFF. The variable domain in full, completed from reference TRBV9 and TRBJ1-1, reads DSGVTQTPKHLITATGQRVTLRCSPRSGDLSVYWYQQSLDQGLQFLIQYYNGEERAKGNILERFSAQQFPDLHSELNLSSLELGDSALYFCASSGHRGGTEAFFGQGTRLTVV.

J is TRBJ2-7 and V is TRBV27; D may be TRBD1 (5 bases). This CDR3 is 14 amino acids long. V was pared by 2 bases and J by 2 bases, with 10 bases between. Germline CDR1 and CDR2: MNHEY and SMNVEV (reference sequence). CDR3 loop: CASSLDSETYEQYF. CDR3 nucleotide sequence: TGTGCCAGCAGTTTAGACAGCGAAACCTACGAGCAGTACTTC.